A single sample is the source of the 25 T cell receptor beta chains below, sequenced in a study of T cells after yellow fever vaccination. Each CDR3 protein gets one entry after TCRdb re-called the 5' RACE reads with MiXCR. The data show some 420,000 distinct CDR3 sequences, roughly a sixth seen once. Source: PBMCs, taken before the yellow fever booster vaccination. The receptor set was obtained from a man younger than 35 who received the YFV17D yellow fever vaccine.

This clonotype was counted at least ten times. The V gene is TRBV27, the J gene TRBJ2-4; D call uncertain. This CDR3 has 9 amino acids. The V gene's germline CDR1 is MNHEY and CDR2 SMNVEV (reference sequence). V lost 6 bases, J lost 9 bases, and 3 bases lay in between. Written as DNA, the CDR3 is TGTGCCAGCAGGGTCATTCAGTACTTC. The encoded protein is CASRVIQYF.

This clonotype was seen a handful of times. The chain links TRBV7-9 to TRBJ2-5; either TRBD1 or TRBD2 may supply D (7 bases each). The CDR3 is made up of 16 amino acids. V lost 4 bases to trimming and J lost 5 bases, with 20 bases between them. CDR1 and CDR2 (germline): SEHNR, FQNEAQ (reference sequence). CDR3: CASSSMTGRVGETQYF. The CDR3 DNA sequence: TGTGCCAGCAGCTCAATGACAGGGAGGGTTGGGGAGACCCAGTACTTC.

There are a few counts of this clonotype. V and J are TRBV18 and TRBJ1-2, with 8 bases matching TRBD1. The germline V gene encodes CDR1 KGHSH and CDR2 LQKENI. Unmatched junction bases numbered 10, after V lost 3 bases and J lost 7 bases. CDR3 length: 15 residues. In nucleotides, the CDR3 is TGTGCCAGCTCACCGGGACAGGCGGTGACTTCTGGCTACACCTTC. Translated: CASSPGQAVTSGYTF.

This sequence joins TRBV14 and TRBJ1-6; no reliable D call. The ends were cut back, 3 bases at V and 1 base at J, with 7 bases in the middle. This CDR3 is built from 15 residues. Per germline, CDR1 SGHDN and CDR2 FVKESK. The CDR3 loop is CASSHSRSYNSPLHF. DNA for the CDR3: TGTGCCAGCAGCCATAGTCGGTCCTATAATTCACCCCTCCACTTT. Full variable domain (missing parts from reference TRBV14 and TRBJ1-6): EAGVTQFPSHSVIEKGQTVTLRCDPISGHDNLYWYRRVMGKEIKFLLHFVKESKQDESGMPNNRFLAERTGGTYSTLKVQPAELEDSGVYFCASSHSRSYNSPLHFGNGTRLTVT.

The chain carries TRBV5-1 and TRBJ1-3; 7 bases agree with TRBD1. This CDR3 is built from 17 residues. Germline V lookup: CDR1 SGHRS, CDR2 YFSETQ. The trim removed 1 base at V and 4 bases at J, leaving 11 bases unmatched. The CDR3 DNA follows: TGCGCCAGCAGCTTGCACCTGTTGACAGGGTCCGGAAACACCATATATTTT. Its protein is CASSLHLLTGSGNTIYF.

This clonotype was observed a few times. The rearrangement links TRBV5-1 to TRBJ2-3; D gene unclear. Germline CDR1 SGHRS, CDR2 YFSETQ. The CDR3 runs 15 residues. V shed 7 bases and J shed 4 bases, with 19 bases lying between them. The CDR3 here is CASGPALGGADTQYF. DNA for the CDR3: TGCGCCAGCGGCCCGGCCCTAGGCGGTGCAGATACGCAGTATTTT.

V gene TRBV18 combines with J gene TRBJ1-5; D is uncertain. The length of the CDR3 is 17 residues. CDR1 is KGHSH, CDR2 LQKENI, per germline. V was clipped by 2 bases and J by 7 bases, with 21 bases between them. The chain's CDR3 is CASSPNLIRTAGQPQHF. The CDR3 DNA sequence: TGTGCCAGCTCACCAAACCTTATTAGGACCGCGGGGCAGCCCCAGCATTTT.

The chain joins TRBV7-2 to TRBJ2-4; D remains unclear. Germline assignment: CDR1 SGHTA and CDR2 FQGNSA. The CDR3 length is 14 residues. The V end was cut by 3 bases, the J end by 8 bases, with 14 bases between. The CDR3 coding sequence is TGTGCCAGCAGCTTTGACCCTTCCGGGTACATTCAGTACTTC. This codes for CASSFDPSGYIQYF.

The chain links TRBV7-9 to TRBJ2-2; 9 bases agree with TRBD1. Germline lookup yields CDR1 SEHNR and CDR2 FQNEAQ (reference sequence). The CDR3 is 16 residues long. With 8 bases clipped from V and 3 bases from J, the junction kept 10 bases outside the gene matches. The CDR3 region is CASGHTDRGYTGELFF. The CDR3 nucleotides are TGTGCCAGCGGCCATACCGACAGGGGGTACACCGGGGAGCTGTTTTTT.

The table lists this clonotype with many counts. The chain uses TRBV11-2 and TRBJ2-1; D gene unclear. The V gene lost 5 bases and the J gene lost 9 bases, with 14 bases spanning the gap. The CDR3 extends over 13 amino acids. CDR1 is SGHAT and CDR2 is FQNNGV in the germline V gene. The CDR3 region has the DNA TGTGCCAGCAGCCCAGCAGCCGTTGGTGAGCAGTTCTTC. It encodes CASSPAAVGEQFF.

The chain has TRBV4-3 and TRBJ1-2; perhaps TRBD1 as D (6 bases). The V and J ends lost 0 bases and 6 bases respectively, with 14 bases between them. The CDR3 totals 15 residues. CDR1 is LGHNA and CDR2 is YSLEER in the germline V gene. The CDR3 DNA follows: TGCGCCAGCAGCCAAGATCGGCAGGGGTCCGATGGCTACACCTTC. Its protein product is CASSQDRQGSDGYTF.

This clonotype was seen a handful of times. The rearrangement uses TRBV3-1 and TRBJ2-1; the D call may be TRBD1 or TRBD2 (6 bases each). Germline lookup yields CDR1 LGHDT and CDR2 YNNKEL (reference sequence). This CDR3 contains 13 residues. With 7 bases removed from V and 8 bases from J, the gap between germline ends came to 15 bases. CDR3 nucleotide sequence: TGTGCCAGCAAACTCGGGGGCCTGGATGAGCAGTTCTTC. It is translated as CASKLGGLDEQFF.

This clonotype appeared a few times. The rearrangement uses TRBV6-5 and TRBJ2-5; D perhaps matches TRBD2 (5 bases). V lost 6 bases and J lost 0, with 8 bases in between. Germline values: CDR1 MNHEY, CDR2 SVGAGI. This CDR3 is 13 amino acids long. The CDR3 sequence: CASSKLDQETQYF. Here the CDR3 DNA reads TGTGCCAGCAGCAAACTAGACCAAGAGACCCAGTACTTC.

This clonotype was recorded a few times. The genes are TRBV6-5 and TRBJ2-7; the D gene is possibly TRBD2 (6 bases). The CDR3 length is 15 residues. V was pared by 1 base and J by 3 bases, with 13 bases between. Germline V gene sequence: CDR1 MNHEY, CDR2 SVGAGI. CDR3 bases: TGTGCCAGCAGTTACTGGCCGGGGGAAGGCTACGAGCAGTACTTC. This gives the protein CASSYWPGEGYEQYF.

The chain is built from TRBV19 and TRBJ2-7; D is possibly TRBD1 (6 bases). Trimming shortened V by 3 bases and J by 4 bases, and 10 bases separated the two germline ends. The germline V gene has CDR1 LNHDA and CDR2 SQIVND (reference sequence). The CDR3 is 13 residues long. The CDR3 spells CASSMGRGYEQYF. The CDR3 DNA is TGTGCCAGTAGTATGGGCAGGGGTTACGAGCAGTACTTC.

V is TRBV7-6 and J is TRBJ2-5, with a tentative D call TRBD2 (5 bases). The V end was cut by 4 bases, the J end by 1 base, with 13 bases between. The CDR3 is 15 residues long. Germline V gene sequence: CDR1 SGHVS, CDR2 FNYEAQ. Here the CDR3 reads CASSSPREIQETQYF. The CDR3 region has the DNA TGTGCCAGCAGCTCCCCCCGGGAAATCCAAGAGACCCAGTACTTC.

The chain recombines TRBV12-3 or TRBV12-4 with TRBJ1-2, with TRBD1 identical over 9 bases. With V trimmed by 5 bases and J by 8 bases, 6 bases remained unmatched. The CDR3 covers 13 residues. The CDR3 spells CASSPWTGVGYTF. CDR3 DNA sequence: TGTGCCAGCAGTCCCTGGACAGGGGTAGGCTACACCTTC.

This rearrangement joins TRBV7-9 to TRBJ1-2; 7 positions agree with TRBD1. The CDR3 extends over 15 amino acids. Germline V gene data show CDR1 as SEHNR and CDR2 as FQNEAQ (reference sequence). The V segment lost 5 bases and the J segment 4 bases; nucleotides outside the gene matches: 10. The CDR3 protein is CASSPGGNRVYGYTF. The CDR3 nucleotides are TGTGCCAGCAGCCCAGGGGGGAACAGGGTCTATGGCTACACCTTC.

CDR3 sequence: CASSLVQGFDTGELFF. The CDR3 DNA is TGTGCCAGCAGCTTAGTTCAGGGGTTCGACACCGGGGAGCTGTTTTTT. The chain joins TRBV7-6 to TRBJ2-2; possibly TRBD1 for D (6 bases). This CDR3 comprises 16 residues. CDR1 is SGHVS and CDR2 is FNYEAQ in the germline V gene. V was cut by 1 base and J by 3 bases, with 12 bases left in between.

The chain links TRBV20-1 to TRBJ2-5, with a tentative D call TRBD2 (6 bases). The CDR3 runs 14 residues. V shed 6 bases and J shed 1 base, with 15 bases lying between them. Germline CDR1 and CDR2: DFQATT and SNEGSKA (reference sequence). CDR3 residues: CSAIQPRGQETQYF. The CDR3 DNA reads TGCAGTGCCATCCAACCGCGGGGCCAAGAGACCCAGTACTTC.

This sequence joins TRBV2 and TRBJ2-7; no reliable D call. The CDR3 extends over 12 amino acids. V lost 3 bases and J 2 bases, leaving 5 bases between the germline ends. Germline V gives CDR1 SNHLY, CDR2 FYNNEI. The chain's CDR3 is CASSDRTYEQYV. CDR3 bases: TGTGCCAGCAGTGACCGCACCTACGAGCAGTACGTC.

This clonotype was seen more than once but under ten times. The genes are TRBV10-3 and TRBJ2-7; 9 nucleotides align to TRBD2. The J segment lost 2 bases and the V segment lost 4 bases, leaving 9 bases of the junction unmatched. Germline V gives CDR1 ENHRY, CDR2 SYGVKD. The CDR3 consists of 16 residues. The CDR3 region is CAISAGAGGPTYEQYV. The CDR3 nucleotides are TGTGCCATCAGTGCTGGAGCGGGGGGACCGACCTACGAGCAGTACGTC.

The sample holds many counts of this clonotype. The chain couples TRBV6-1 to TRBJ2-7; unclear D gene. V lost 3 bases, J lost 2 bases, and 2 bases lay in between. The CDR3 length is 11 residues. The germline V gene encodes CDR1 MNHNS and CDR2 SASEGT. The CDR3 spells CASSETYEQYV. The DNA of the CDR3 is TGTGCCAGCAGTGAGACCTACGAGCAGTACGTC.

This clonotype appeared many times. This chain connects TRBV5-1 to TRBJ2-5, with TRBD1 matching over 7 bases. Germline V gives CDR1 SGHRS, CDR2 YFSETQ. This CDR3 spans 14 amino acids. The trim removed 4 bases at V and 5 bases at J, leaving 8 bases unmatched. The CDR3 nucleotides read TGCGCCAGCAGCCAAGACAGGGCCGATGAGACCCAGTACTTC. This sequence encodes CASSQDRADETQYF.

This clonotype was seen a handful of times. This chain links TRBV4-2 with TRBJ2-1; 12 nucleotides line up with TRBD2. CDR3 length: 16 amino acids. Germline CDR1 reads LGHNA; CDR2 reads YNFKEQ. V dropped 4 bases and J dropped 4; count of bases not matched to a gene: 5. For the CDR3, the DNA is TGTGCCAGCAGCCCCGCGACTAGCGGGGGATACAATGAGCAGTTCTTC. The encoded protein is CASSPATSGGYNEQFF.